The entry that follows covers one T cell receptor (beta chain) sequence. Its target is unknown. Each sample had two DNA replicates, roughly 0.5 ug blood or about 1.5 ug tissue. Some clones are missing from TCRdb's copy, which holds only in-frame ones; the method was immunoSEQ multiplex PCR. The table includes 35,000 to 45,000 clones, over 65% detected once. The V gene's germline CDR1 is SGHNT and CDR2 YYREEE (reference sequence). This CDR3 has 15 residues. Trimming at V came to 7 bases and at J to 3 bases, leaving 9 bases not matched to a gene. The entry originates in a study of early stage breast cancer tumors. Study at large: Samples were sequenced at around 10-fold average coverage.

Study conclusions and caveats: Commonly generated sequences made up most enriched TCRB sequences shared between patients.

This rearrangement joins TRBV5-4 to TRBJ2-3, with 9 bases aligning to TRBD2. This clonotype was obtained from a person aged 55 to 69 with breast cancer. Sequenced input: blood. CDR3 in amino acids: CASFPGLARTDTQYF. CDR3 DNA: TGTGCCAGCTTCCCGGGACTAGCACGAACAGATACGCAGTATTTT.